This record looks at one TCR beta chain sequence and its context. Its matching antigen is unknown. Mismatch with germline at one junction end may stem from a read error. RNA extraction and reverse transcription yielded cDNA as sequencing template. Clones were read by immunoSEQ multiplex PCR, and TCRdb kept only the in-frame ones, dropping some. The sample has approximately 210,000 clones, approximately 47% seen once. These data originate in a study of CD8+ T cells in alopecia areata. Overall study: Treated patients were given 5 to 10 mg oral tofacitinib twice daily.

Whole-study findings and limits: Numerous clones, expanded in lesions, remained in scalp and blood during tofacitinib.

Treatment given: oral pan-JAK inhibitor, 5-10 mg twice daily. Peripheral blood samples and lesional scalp punch biopsies were obtained from alopecia areata patients. Source: CD4+ T cells sorted from blood, taken at roughly week 38, from a patient treated with tofacitinib. This sequence was found in a human donor with alopecia areata.

CDR3 sequence: CSVRFMNTGAFF. The CDR3 coding sequence is TGCAGCGTCCGCTTTATGAACACTGGAGCTTTCTTT. The chain has TRBV29-1 and TRBJ1-1; unclear D gene. This CDR3 is built from 12 residues. The V gene's germline CDR1 is SQVTM and CDR2 ANQGSEA.